This is a list of T cell receptor beta chains from one sample in a study of T cells expressing NK-cell markers. Reprocessing the 5' RACE reads, TCRdb reports a single entry for every CDR3 protein and omits DNA. The table lists 200,000 to 300,000 distinct CDR3 sequences, with 0.39% in the top ten. The specimen sequenced was blood T cells: a sorted CD56 or NKG2C T cell subset, CD4+ or CD8+ T cells, or bulk PBMC T cells (not recorded which). The source is a man younger than 30 in good health. CDR3s include the opening cysteine and the closing phenylalanine or tryptophan. Each record gives: V gene, J gene, CDR3 protein.

v_gene: TRBV5-4; j_gene: TRBJ2-2; CDR3aa: CASRDTSGQAGELFF
v_gene: TRBV5-6; j_gene: TRBJ1-2; CDR3aa: CASSFGTEYGYTF
v_gene: TRBV20-1; j_gene: TRBJ1-4; CDR3aa: CSARDLGDGEKLFF
v_gene: TRBV5-1; j_gene: TRBJ2-3; CDR3aa: CASSPQNTPTDTQYF
v_gene: TRBV5-5; j_gene: TRBJ2-1; CDR3aa: CASSWPKVAAGQFF
v_gene: TRBV19; j_gene: TRBJ1-2; CDR3aa: CASSIGGAQGYTF
v_gene: TRBV20-1; j_gene: TRBJ1-3; CDR3aa: CSAVGQSGNTIYF
v_gene: TRBV9; j_gene: TRBJ2-5; CDR3aa: CASSPNRGGETQYF
v_gene: TRBV29-1; j_gene: TRBJ2-1; CDR3aa: CSVEGWGQGYNEQFF
v_gene: TRBV9; j_gene: TRBJ1-1; CDR3aa: CASSATDRMNTEAFF
v_gene: TRBV7-3; j_gene: TRBJ2-3; CDR3aa: CASSLGGRTSTDTQYF
v_gene: TRBV20-1; j_gene: TRBJ2-5; CDR3aa: CSANLRETQYF
v_gene: TRBV4-2; j_gene: TRBJ2-1; CDR3aa: CASSQLLARRPWAWREICEQFF
v_gene: TRBV7-2; j_gene: TRBJ2-3; CDR3aa: CASSRAPSGNTDTQYF
v_gene: TRBV20-1; j_gene: TRBJ1-2; CDR3aa: CSARGDRANYGYTF
v_gene: TRBV29-1; j_gene: TRBJ2-5; CDR3aa: CSVDRTGTGRETQYF
v_gene: TRBV4-1; j_gene: TRBJ2-1; CDR3aa: CASSHSTSGRFDEQFF
v_gene: TRBV6-5; j_gene: TRBJ2-1; CDR3aa: CASSLSGTSGRAEQFF
v_gene: TRBV18; j_gene: TRBJ2-1; CDR3aa: CASSLSVRGIGNEQFF
v_gene: TRBV2; j_gene: TRBJ2-2; CDR3aa: CASSVRDPQNTGELFF
v_gene: TRBV11-1; j_gene: TRBJ2-4; CDR3aa: CASSSPPANIQYF
v_gene: TRBV29-1; j_gene: TRBJ1-1; CDR3aa: CSVCFGRGTEAFF
v_gene: TRBV12-3/TRBV12-4; j_gene: TRBJ1-1; CDR3aa: CASTLARSTEAFF
v_gene: TRBV30; j_gene: TRBJ1-5; CDR3aa: CAWKGVGNQPQHF
v_gene: TRBV18; j_gene: TRBJ1-5; CDR3aa: CASSPEGAGQPQHF
v_gene: TRBV12-3/TRBV12-4; j_gene: TRBJ1-5; CDR3aa: CASSSRGSGQPQHF
v_gene: TRBV6-5; j_gene: TRBJ1-6; CDR3aa: CASSSRENSPLHF
v_gene: TRBV19; j_gene: TRBJ1-5; CDR3aa: CASRLTGNQPQHF
v_gene: TRBV10-3; j_gene: TRBJ2-2; CDR3aa: CAIRADQTGELFF
v_gene: TRBV6-5; j_gene: TRBJ1-2; CDR3aa: CASSYSSLLDGYTF
v_gene: TRBV24-1; j_gene: TRBJ2-3; CDR3aa: CATSAARGHLGATQYF
v_gene: TRBV5-1; j_gene: TRBJ2-1; CDR3aa: CASSLGSWDEQFF
v_gene: TRBV5-1; j_gene: TRBJ1-4; CDR3aa: CASSFTGYLDEKLFF
v_gene: TRBV12-3/TRBV12-4; j_gene: TRBJ2-4; CDR3aa: CASSLMMNIQYF
v_gene: TRBV9; j_gene: TRBJ2-3; CDR3aa: CASSVLAGGTDTQYF
v_gene: TRBV20-1; j_gene: TRBJ1-1; CDR3aa: CSALTGGETEAFF
v_gene: TRBV20-1; j_gene: TRBJ1-2; CDR3aa: CSATNRGLGYGYTF
v_gene: TRBV15; j_gene: TRBJ2-4; CDR3aa: CATSRGTGEVGDIQYF
v_gene: TRBV25-1; j_gene: TRBJ2-2; CDR3aa: CASSELAAGELFF
v_gene: TRBV19; j_gene: TRBJ2-3; CDR3aa: CASRDQRTRTDTQYF
v_gene: TRBV11-2; j_gene: TRBJ2-1; CDR3aa: CASREYTSYNEQFF
v_gene: TRBV4-3; j_gene: TRBJ1-4; CDR3aa: CASSQEEGRANEKLFF
v_gene: TRBV11-3; j_gene: TRBJ2-3; CDR3aa: CASSLGMWGDTQYF
v_gene: TRBV7-9; j_gene: TRBJ2-5; CDR3aa: CASSHPWGRRQETQYF
v_gene: TRBV7-8; j_gene: TRBJ2-1; CDR3aa: CATKAGSYNEQFF
v_gene: TRBV7-6; j_gene: TRBJ2-2; CDR3aa: CASSLAGGLIATGELFF
v_gene: TRBV5-4; j_gene: TRBJ2-1; CDR3aa: CASRSKDYNEQFF
v_gene: TRBV20-1; j_gene: TRBJ2-1; CDR3aa: CSANWNSGRYNEQFF
v_gene: TRBV20-1; j_gene: TRBJ2-3; CDR3aa: CSAIQGTSGRPSDTQYF
v_gene: TRBV20-1; j_gene: TRBJ2-5; CDR3aa: CSARAGWEETQYF
v_gene: TRBV28; j_gene: TRBJ1-1; CDR3aa: CASSFPPVNTEAFF
v_gene: TRBV5-1; j_gene: TRBJ1-1; CDR3aa: CASSLPGGDEAFF
v_gene: TRBV4-2; j_gene: TRBJ1-4; CDR3aa: CASSRPVDEKLFF
v_gene: TRBV30; j_gene: TRBJ2-1; CDR3aa: CAWSVVTSGSHEQFF